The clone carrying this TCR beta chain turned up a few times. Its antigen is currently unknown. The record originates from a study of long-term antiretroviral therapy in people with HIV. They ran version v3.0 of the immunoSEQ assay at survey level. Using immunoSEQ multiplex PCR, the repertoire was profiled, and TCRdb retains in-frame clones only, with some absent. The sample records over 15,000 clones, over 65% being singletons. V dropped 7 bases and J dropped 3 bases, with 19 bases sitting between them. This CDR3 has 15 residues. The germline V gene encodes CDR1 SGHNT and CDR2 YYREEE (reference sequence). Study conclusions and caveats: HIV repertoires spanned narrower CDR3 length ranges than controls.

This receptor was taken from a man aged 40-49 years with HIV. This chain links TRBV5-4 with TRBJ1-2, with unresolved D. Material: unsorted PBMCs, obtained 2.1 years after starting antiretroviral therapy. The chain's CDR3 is CASRKIGEEYYGYTF. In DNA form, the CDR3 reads TGTGCCAGCCGAAAAATTGGAGAGGAGTACTATGGCTACACCTTC.